This T cell receptor beta chain was profiled in a study of blood T cell repertoires in COVID-19. Study overall: Specimens from acute and convalescent COVID-19 originated in the United States, Italy and Spain. Sample material is recorded as cDNA or gDNA derived from T cells, B-cell-depleted T cells, or PBMCs.

Trimming pared 2 bases from V and 8 bases from J, leaving 13 bases between. This CDR3 is built from 14 residues. Germline V gene lookup returns CDR1 KGHSH and CDR2 LQKENI. Clinical history reported by participants formed the basis on which cohorts were assigned. Original handling: For nucleated cells, counts were estimated from reference gene primer amplification. Sequencing used immunoSEQ multiplex PCR; TCRdb keeps in-frame clones, though not all of them. That table is the source of V, J and clone size, and D and trimming were worked out from the DNA. The sample lists a few hundred thousand clones; 80% to 90% were seen once.

The material sequenced was PBMCs or T cells enriched from blood (not recorded which). J is TRBJ2-1 and V is TRBV18, with unresolved D. The receptor was isolated from a young man with acute COVID-19. The CDR3 loop reads CASSPDTVVHEQFF. The CDR3 DNA reads as TGTGCCAGCTCACCAGATACAGTAGTCCATGAGCAGTTCTTC.